This T cell receptor beta chain was recovered during a study of T cells in Graves' hyperthyroidism and ophthalmopathy. Whole-study context: Peripheral blood draws took place at initial diagnosis, ahead of any treatment.

This clonotype came up many times. RNA transcripts yielded amplified TCR beta CDR3 regions. Initially, a first-round RT-PCR of the TCR CDR3 employed the HTBI primer set. TCRdb ran MiXCR on the multiplex PCR reads and lists one entry per CDR3 protein. Among about 210,000 distinct CDR3 sequences listed, roughly 18% were seen once. The sequenced sample was blood. This receptor was obtained from a man in his forties with Graves' hyperthyroidism.

The CDR3 reads CASRVTGSYEQYF. For the CDR3, the DNA is TGTGCCAGCAGGGTGACAGGGTCCTACGAGCAGTACTTC. The chain employs TRBV12-3 or TRBV12-4 and TRBJ2-7, with TRBD1 matching 7 bases. V trimming: 6 bases; J trimming: 1 base; junction bases outside the gene matches: 3. The CDR3 runs 13 residues.